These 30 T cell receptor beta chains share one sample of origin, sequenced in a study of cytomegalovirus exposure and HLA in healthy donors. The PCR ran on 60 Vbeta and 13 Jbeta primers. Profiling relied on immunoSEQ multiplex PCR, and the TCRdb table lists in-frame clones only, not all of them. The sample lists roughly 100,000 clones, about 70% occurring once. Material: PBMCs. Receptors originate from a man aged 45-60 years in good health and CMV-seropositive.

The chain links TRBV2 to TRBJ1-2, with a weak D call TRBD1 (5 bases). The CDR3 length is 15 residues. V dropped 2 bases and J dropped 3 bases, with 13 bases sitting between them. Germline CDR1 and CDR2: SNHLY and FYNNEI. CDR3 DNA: TGTGCCAGCAGTGAACAGGGTCTATCGGACTATGGCTACACCTTC. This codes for CASSEQGLSDYGYTF. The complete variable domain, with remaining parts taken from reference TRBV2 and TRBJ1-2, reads EPEVTQTPSHQVTQMGQEVILRCVPISNHLYFYWYRQILGQKVEFLVSFYNNEISEKSEIFDDQFSVERPDGSNFTLKIRSTKLEDSAMYFCASSEQGLSDYGYTFGSGTRLTVV.

CDR3: CASSLYQGASTEAFF. The CDR3 coding sequence is TGTGCCAGCAGTTTATATCAGGGGGCAAGCACTGAAGCTTTCTTT. This chain connects TRBV27 to TRBJ1-1, with 8 nucleotides matching TRBD1. CDR1 is MNHEY, CDR2 SMNVEV, per germline (reference sequence). The CDR3 spans 15 residues. J was trimmed by 4 bases and V by 1 base; bases with no gene match: 5.

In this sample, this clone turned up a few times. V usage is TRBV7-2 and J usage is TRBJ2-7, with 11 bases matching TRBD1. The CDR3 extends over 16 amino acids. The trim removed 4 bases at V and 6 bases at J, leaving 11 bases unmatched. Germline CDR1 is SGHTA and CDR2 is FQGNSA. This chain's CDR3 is CASSSPSGTGGVEQYF. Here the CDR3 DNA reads TGTGCCAGCAGCTCGCCCTCCGGGACAGGGGGAGTCGAGCAGTACTTC.

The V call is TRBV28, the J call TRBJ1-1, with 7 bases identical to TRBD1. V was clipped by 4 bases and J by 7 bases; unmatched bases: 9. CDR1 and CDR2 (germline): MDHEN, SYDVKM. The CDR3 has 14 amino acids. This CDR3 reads CASSSPGGTNEAFF. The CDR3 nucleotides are TGTGCCAGCAGTTCTCCAGGGGGAACAAATGAAGCTTTCTTT.

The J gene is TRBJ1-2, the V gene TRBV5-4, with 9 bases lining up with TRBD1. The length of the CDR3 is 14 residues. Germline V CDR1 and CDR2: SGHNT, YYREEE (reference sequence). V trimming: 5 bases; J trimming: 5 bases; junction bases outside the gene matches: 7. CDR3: CASRPGQGGYGYTF. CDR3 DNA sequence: TGTGCCAGCAGGCCGGGACAGGGTGGTTATGGCTACACCTTC.

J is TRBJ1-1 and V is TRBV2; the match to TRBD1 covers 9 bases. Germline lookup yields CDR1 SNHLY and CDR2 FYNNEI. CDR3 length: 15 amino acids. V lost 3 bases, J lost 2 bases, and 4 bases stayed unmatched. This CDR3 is CASSEGQGGNTEAFF. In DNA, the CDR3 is TGTGCCAGCAGTGAGGGACAGGGCGGAAACACTGAAGCTTTCTTT.

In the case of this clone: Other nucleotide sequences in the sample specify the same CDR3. CDR3 DNA sequence: TGTGCCAGCAGCTTGACAGGGGGCACCGGGGAGCTGTTTTTT. Translation: CASSLTGGTGELFF. This rearrangement joins TRBV11-3 to TRBJ2-2; TRBD1 agrees at 9 bases. Trimming at V came to 3 bases and at J to 4 bases, leaving 0 bases not matched to a gene. The CDR3 totals 14 residues. Germline loops: CDR1 SGHNT, CDR2 YENEEA.

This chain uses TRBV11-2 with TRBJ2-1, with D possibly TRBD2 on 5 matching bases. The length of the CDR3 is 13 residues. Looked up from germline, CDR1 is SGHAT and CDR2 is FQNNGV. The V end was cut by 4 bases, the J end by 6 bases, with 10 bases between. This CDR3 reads CASSSPGSNEQFF. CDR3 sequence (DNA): TGTGCCAGCAGCTCTCCGGGGAGCAATGAGCAGTTCTTC.

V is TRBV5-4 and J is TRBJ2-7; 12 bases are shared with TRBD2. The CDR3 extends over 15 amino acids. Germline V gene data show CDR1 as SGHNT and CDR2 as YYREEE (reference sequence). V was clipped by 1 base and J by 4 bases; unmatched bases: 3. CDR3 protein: CASSLKTSGGYEQYF. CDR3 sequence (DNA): TGTGCCAGCAGCTTGAAGACTAGCGGGGGATACGAGCAGTACTTC.

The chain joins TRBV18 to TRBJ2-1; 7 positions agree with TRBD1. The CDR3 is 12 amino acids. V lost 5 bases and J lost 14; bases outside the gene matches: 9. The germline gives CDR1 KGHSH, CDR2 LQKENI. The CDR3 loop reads CASSELGQGEFF. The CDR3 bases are TGTGCCAGCTCAGAACTGGGGCAGGGGGAGTTCTTC.

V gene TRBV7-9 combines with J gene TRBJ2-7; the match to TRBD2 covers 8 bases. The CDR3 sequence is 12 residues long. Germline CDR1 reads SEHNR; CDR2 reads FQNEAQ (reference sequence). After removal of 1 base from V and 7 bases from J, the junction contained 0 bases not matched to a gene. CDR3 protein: CASSLVAGEQYF. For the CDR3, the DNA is TGTGCCAGCAGCTTAGTAGCGGGGGAGCAGTACTTC. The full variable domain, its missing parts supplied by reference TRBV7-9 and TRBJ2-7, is DTGVSQNPRHKITKRGQNVTFRCDPISEHNRLYWYRQTLGQGPEFLTYFQNEAQLEKSRLLSDRFSAERPKGSFSTLEIQRTEQGDSAMYLCASSLVAGEQYFGPGTRLTVT.

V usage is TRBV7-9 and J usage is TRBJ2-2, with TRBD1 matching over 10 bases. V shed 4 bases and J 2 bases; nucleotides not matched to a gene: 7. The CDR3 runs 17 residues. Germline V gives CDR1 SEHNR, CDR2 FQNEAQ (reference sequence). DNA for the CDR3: TGTGCCAGCAGCTACCCGAGACAGGGGGCCAACACCGGGGAGCTGTTTTTT. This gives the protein CASSYPRQGANTGELFF.

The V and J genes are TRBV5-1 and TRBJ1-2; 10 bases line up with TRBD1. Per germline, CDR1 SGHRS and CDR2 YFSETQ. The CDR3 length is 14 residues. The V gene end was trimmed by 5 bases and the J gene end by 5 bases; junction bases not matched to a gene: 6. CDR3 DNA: TGCGCCAGCAGAGAAACGGGACAGGGGTATGGCTACACCTTC. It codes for CASRETGQGYGYTF. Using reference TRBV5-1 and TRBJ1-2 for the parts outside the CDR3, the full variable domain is KAGVTQTPRYLIKTRGQQVTLSCSPISGHRSVSWYQQTPGQGLQFLFEYFSETQRNKGNFPGRFSGRQFSNSRSEMNVSTLELGDSALYLCASRETGQGYGYTFGSGTRLTVV.

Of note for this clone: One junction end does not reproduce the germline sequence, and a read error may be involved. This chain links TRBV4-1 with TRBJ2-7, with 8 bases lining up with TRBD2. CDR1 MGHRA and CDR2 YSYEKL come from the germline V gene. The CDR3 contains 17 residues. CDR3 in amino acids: CTSSQDPPSGHSYEQYF. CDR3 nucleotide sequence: TGCACCAGCAGCCAAGATCCCCCTAGCGGGCACTCCTACGAGCAGTACTTC.

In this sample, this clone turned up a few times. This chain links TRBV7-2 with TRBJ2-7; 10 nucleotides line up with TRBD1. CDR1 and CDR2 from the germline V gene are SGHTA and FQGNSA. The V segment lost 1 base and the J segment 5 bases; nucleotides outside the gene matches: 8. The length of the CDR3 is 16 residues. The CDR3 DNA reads TGTGCCAGCAGCTTAGATTTCGGGACAGGGGTAGACGAGCAGTACTTC. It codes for CASSLDFGTGVDEQYF.

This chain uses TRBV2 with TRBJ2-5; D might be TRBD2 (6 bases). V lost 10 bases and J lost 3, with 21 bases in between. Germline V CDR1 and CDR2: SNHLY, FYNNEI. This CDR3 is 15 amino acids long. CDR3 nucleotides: TGTGCCACCCTACCGGGAGATGGGCCTGAAGAGACCCAGTACTTC. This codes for CATLPGDGPEETQYF.

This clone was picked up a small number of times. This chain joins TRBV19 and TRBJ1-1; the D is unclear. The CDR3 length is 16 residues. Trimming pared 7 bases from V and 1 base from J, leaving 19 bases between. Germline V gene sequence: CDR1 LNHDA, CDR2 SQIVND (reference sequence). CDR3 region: CASTPSGRAGNTEAFF. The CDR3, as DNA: TGTGCCAGTACCCCGTCGGGAAGGGCTGGGAACACTGAAGCTTTCTTT.

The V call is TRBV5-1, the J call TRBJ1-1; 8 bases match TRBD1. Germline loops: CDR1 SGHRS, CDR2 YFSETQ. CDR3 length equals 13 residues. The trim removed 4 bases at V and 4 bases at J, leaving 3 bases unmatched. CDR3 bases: TGCGCCAGCAGCGAACAGGGGGGCACTGAAGCTTTCTTT. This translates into CASSEQGGTEAFF.

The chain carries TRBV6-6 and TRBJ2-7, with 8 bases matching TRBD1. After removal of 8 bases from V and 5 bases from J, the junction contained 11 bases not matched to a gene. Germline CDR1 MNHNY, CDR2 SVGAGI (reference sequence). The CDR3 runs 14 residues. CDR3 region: CASLTGGAVHEQYF. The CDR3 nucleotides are TGTGCCAGCCTTACAGGGGGAGCTGTCCACGAGCAGTACTTC.

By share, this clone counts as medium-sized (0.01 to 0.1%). In nucleotides, the CDR3 is TGTGCCAGCAGTGAAAGGTCTATTCTACGAGCGGGGTGGTACTTC. Amino acids: CASSERSILRAGWYF. The chain employs TRBV6-1 and TRBJ2-7, with TRBD2 identical over 7 bases. Germline CDR1 reads MNHNS; CDR2 reads SASEGT. V dropped 2 bases and J dropped 12; count of bases not matched to a gene: 16. The CDR3 totals 15 residues.

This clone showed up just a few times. In nucleotides, the CDR3 is TGCGCCAGCAGCGCAACGACAGGGACAGATACGCAGTATTTT. Protein: CASSATTGTDTQYF. This sequence joins TRBV5-1 and TRBJ2-3; 7 bases align to TRBD1. With 4 bases clipped from V and 3 bases from J, the junction kept 5 bases outside the gene matches. The CDR3 sequence is 14 residues long. Germline lookup yields CDR1 SGHRS and CDR2 YFSETQ.

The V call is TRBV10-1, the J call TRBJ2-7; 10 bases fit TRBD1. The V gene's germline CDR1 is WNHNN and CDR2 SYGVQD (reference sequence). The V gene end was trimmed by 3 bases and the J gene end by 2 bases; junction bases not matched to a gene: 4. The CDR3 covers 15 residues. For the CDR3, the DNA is TGCGCCAGCAGTGACCCCGGACAGGGGGCCTACGAGCAGTACTTC. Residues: CASSDPGQGAYEQYF.

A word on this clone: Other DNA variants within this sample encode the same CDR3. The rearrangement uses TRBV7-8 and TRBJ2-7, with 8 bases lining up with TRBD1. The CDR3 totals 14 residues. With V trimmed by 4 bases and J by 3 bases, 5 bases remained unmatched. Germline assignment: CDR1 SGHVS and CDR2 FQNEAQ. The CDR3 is CASSSPGQDYEQYF. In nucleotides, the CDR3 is TGTGCCAGCAGCTCGCCGGGACAGGACTACGAGCAGTACTTC. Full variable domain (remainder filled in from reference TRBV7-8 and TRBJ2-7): GAGVSQSPRYKVAKRGQDVALRCDPISGHVSLFWYQQALGQGPEFLTYFQNEAQLDKSGLPSDRFFAERPEGSVSTLKIQRTQQEDSAVYLCASSSPGQDYEQYFGPGTRLTVT.

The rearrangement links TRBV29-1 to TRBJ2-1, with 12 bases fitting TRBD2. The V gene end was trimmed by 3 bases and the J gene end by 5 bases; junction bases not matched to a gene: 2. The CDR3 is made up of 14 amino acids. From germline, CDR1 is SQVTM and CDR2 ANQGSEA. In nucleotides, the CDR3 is TGCAGCGTTGATCTAGCGGGGGGGGACAATGAGCAGTTCTTC. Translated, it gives CSVDLAGGDNEQFF.

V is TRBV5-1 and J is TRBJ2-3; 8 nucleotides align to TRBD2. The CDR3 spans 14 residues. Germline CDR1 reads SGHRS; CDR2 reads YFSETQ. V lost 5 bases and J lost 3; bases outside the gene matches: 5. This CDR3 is CASRTSVLTDTQYF. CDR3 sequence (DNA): TGCGCCAGCAGGACTAGCGTTCTTACAGATACGCAGTATTTT.

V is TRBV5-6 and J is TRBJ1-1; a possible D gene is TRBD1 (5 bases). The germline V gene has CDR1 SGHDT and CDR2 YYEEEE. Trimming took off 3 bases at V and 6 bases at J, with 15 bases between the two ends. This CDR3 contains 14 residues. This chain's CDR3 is CASSSGLTVAEAFF. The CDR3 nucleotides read TGTGCCAGCAGCTCGGGACTCACAGTGGCTGAAGCTTTCTTT. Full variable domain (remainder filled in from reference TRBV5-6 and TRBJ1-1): DAGVTQSPTHLIKTRGQQVTLRCSPKSGHDTVSWYQQALGQGPQFIFQYYEEEERQRGNFPDRFSGHQFPNYSSELNVNALLLGDSALYLCASSSGLTVAEAFFGQGTRLTVV.

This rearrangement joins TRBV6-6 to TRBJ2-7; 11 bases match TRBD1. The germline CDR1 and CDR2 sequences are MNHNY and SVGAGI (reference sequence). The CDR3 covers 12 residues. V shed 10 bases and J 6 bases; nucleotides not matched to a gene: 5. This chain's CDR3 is CATGTGGFEQYF. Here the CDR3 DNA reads TGTGCCACCGGGACAGGGGGTTTCGAGCAGTACTTC.

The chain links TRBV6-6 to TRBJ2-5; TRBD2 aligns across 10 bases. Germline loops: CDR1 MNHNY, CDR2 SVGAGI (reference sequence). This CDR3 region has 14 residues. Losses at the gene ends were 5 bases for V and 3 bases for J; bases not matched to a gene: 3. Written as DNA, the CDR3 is TGTGCCAGCAGTGAGCGGGGGGGTGAAGAGACCCAGTACTTC. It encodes CASSERGGEETQYF.

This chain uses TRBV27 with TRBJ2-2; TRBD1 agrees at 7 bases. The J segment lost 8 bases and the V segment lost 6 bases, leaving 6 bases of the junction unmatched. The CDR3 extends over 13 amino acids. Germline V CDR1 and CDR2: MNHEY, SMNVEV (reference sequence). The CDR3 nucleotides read TGTGCCAGCAGGGGTTACAGGGGTGGGGAGCTGTTTTTT. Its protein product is CASRGYRGGELFF.

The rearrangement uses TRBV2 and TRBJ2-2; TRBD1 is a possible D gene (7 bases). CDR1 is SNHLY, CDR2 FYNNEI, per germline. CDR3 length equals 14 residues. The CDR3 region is CAGRSRGETGELFF. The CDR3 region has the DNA TGTGCGGGGCGGAGCAGGGGGGAAACCGGGGAGCTGTTTTTT.